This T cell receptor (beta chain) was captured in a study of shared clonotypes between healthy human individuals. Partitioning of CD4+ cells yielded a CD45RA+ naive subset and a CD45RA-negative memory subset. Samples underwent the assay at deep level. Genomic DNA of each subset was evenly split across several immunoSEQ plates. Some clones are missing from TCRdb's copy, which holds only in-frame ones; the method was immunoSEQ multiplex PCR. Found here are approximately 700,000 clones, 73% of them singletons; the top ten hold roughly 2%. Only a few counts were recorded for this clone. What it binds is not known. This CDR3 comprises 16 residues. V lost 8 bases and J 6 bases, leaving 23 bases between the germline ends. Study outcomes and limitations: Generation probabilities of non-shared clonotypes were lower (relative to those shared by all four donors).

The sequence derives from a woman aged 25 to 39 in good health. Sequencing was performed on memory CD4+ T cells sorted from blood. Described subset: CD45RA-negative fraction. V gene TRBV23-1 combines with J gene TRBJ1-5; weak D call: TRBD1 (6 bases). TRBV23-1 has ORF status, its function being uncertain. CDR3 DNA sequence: TGCGCCAGCCTCCCTGCCCCAGGGGAGAGGGGTCAGCCCCAGCATTTT. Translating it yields CASLPAPGERGQPQHF.